This T cell receptor beta chain was identified in a study of radiotherapy plus CTLA-4 blockade in lung cancer. Overall study context: Objective responses were documented in about 20% of patients, with disease control in approximately 31%. Study outcomes and limitations: There was expansion of tumor-derived TCR clones in blood after radiotherapy plus ipilimumab.

The protocol was immunoSEQ multiplex PCR, while the TCRdb copy is restricted to in-frame clones and leaves out a portion. The data hold around 45,000 clones, with 65% to 85% observed a single time. A note on this clone: What it recognizes is unknown.

In germline, CDR1 is SGDLS, CDR2 YYNGEE. V was pared by 3 bases and J by 12 bases, with 27 bases between. This CDR3 is built from 16 residues. Chemo-refractory metastatic non-small-cell lung cancer patients underwent focal radiation alongside CTLA-4 blockade with ipilimumab. The source of this sequence is a human donor with non-small cell lung cancer who had stable disease on radiotherapy plus ipilimumab. J is TRBJ1-2 and V is TRBV9; D not certain. Sequenced material: peripheral blood, taken from a patient treated with radiotherapy plus ipilimumab. Here the CDR3 reads CASSESGSPGTKRHTF. The CDR3 DNA is TGTGCCAGCAGCGAGTCGGGCAGCCCAGGTACTAAGAGGCACACCTTC.